These T cell receptor beta chains were read from a single sample in a study of response to subunit inactivated influenza vaccine. MiXCR was run by TCRdb on the RT-PCR reads, yielding one entry per CDR3 protein. The sample comprises hundreds of thousands of distinct CDR3 sequences, about 18% of which are singletons, and around 9.9% rests with the top ten. This sample comprised PBMCs from blood, obtained 4 to 6 days after vaccination. The receptors come from a middle-aged man who received an inactivated influenza vaccine. CDR3s include the opening cysteine and the closing phenylalanine or tryptophan. The D gene is left open where the match is weak. The size entry is marked missing in some rows and otherwise reads once, few, many or a size class.

NA | TRBJ2-5 | 15 | NA | TRBV6-2/TRBV6-3 | CASSYSGRAQETQYF | TGTGCCAGCAGTTACTCCGGCAGGGCCCAAGAGACCCAGTACTTC
TRBD2 | TRBJ2-3 | 16 | NA | TRBV20-1 | CSASPAGMTGTDTQYF | TGCAGTGCTAGCCCAGCGGGAATGACGGGCACAGATACGCAGTATTTT
NA | TRBJ2-1 | 15 | NA | TRBV12-3/TRBV12-4 | CASSLQRNPYNEQFF | TGTGCCAGCAGTTTGCAGCGAAACCCCTACAATGAGCAGTTCTTC
TRBD2 | TRBJ2-3 | 15 | few | TRBV28 | CASSLTSASTDTQYF | TGTGCCAGCAGTTTGACTAGCGCTAGCACAGATACGCAGTATTTT
NA | TRBJ2-5 | 11 | NA | TRBV6-6 | CASSYGGEKYF | TGTGCCAGCAGTTACGGGGGAGAAAAGTACTTC
NA | TRBJ2-5 | 14 | many | TRBV20-1 | CSAIGARTQETQYF | TGCAGTGCCATTGGGGCCAGAACCCAAGAGACCCAGTACTTC
NA | TRBJ1-6 | 15 | few | TRBV7-2 | CASSLDGTNNSPLHF | TGTGCCAGCAGCTTAGATGGTACCAATAATTCACCCCTCCACTTT
TRBD1 | TRBJ1-6 | 15 | few | TRBV20-1 | CSATTGTGRNSPLHF | TGCAGTGCTACAACCGGGACAGGGCGCAATTCACCCCTCCACTTT
NA | TRBJ2-5 | 15 | NA | TRBV3-1 | CASSQEGSYQETQYF | TGTGCCAGCAGCCAAGAGGGCAGCTACCAAGAGACCCAGTACTTC
NA | TRBJ2-2 | 15 | few | TRBV7-9 | CASSLEERGTGELFF | TGTGCCAGCAGCTTAGAAGAGCGCGGCACCGGGGAGCTGTTTTTT
TRBD1 | TRBJ2-7 | 15 | NA | TRBV9 | CASSTGQGAGYEQYF | TGTGCCAGCAGCACAGGACAGGGGGCAGGGTACGAGCAGTACTTC
TRBD1 | TRBJ2-2 | 17 | NA | TRBV28 | CASSWSSGTGNTGELFF | TGTGCCAGCAGTTGGAGTTCCGGGACAGGAAACACCGGGGAGCTGTTTTTT
NA | TRBJ2-7 | 13 | few | TRBV7-6 | CASTIGLLGEQYF | TGTGCCAGCACCATAGGGTTACTGGGGGAGCAGTACTTC
NA | TRBJ1-6 | 13 | NA | TRBV7-9 | CASSNAHNSPLHF | TGTGCCAGCAGCAACGCTCATAATTCACCCCTCCACTTT
TRBD1 | TRBJ2-3 | 16 | NA | TRBV27 | CASRLQGQSSTDTQYF | TGTGCCAGCAGACTGCAGGGACAGTCTAGCACAGATACGCAGTATTTT
TRBD2 | TRBJ2-7 | 15 | NA | TRBV20-1 | CSARAVAGGIYEQYF | TGCAGTGCTAGAGCCGTAGCGGGAGGGATCTACGAGCAGTACTTC
NA | TRBJ2-5 | 16 | NA | TRBV5-1 | CASTPRRGQKQETQYF | TGCGCCAGCACCCCCCGGAGGGGACAGAAGCAAGAGACCCAGTACTTC
TRBD1 | TRBJ1-1 | 13 | once | TRBV28 | CASKGTANTEAFF | TGTGCCAGCAAGGGGACAGCGAACACTGAAGCTTTCTTT
NA | TRBJ1-2 | 14 | NA | TRBV29-1 | CSVGSTGNNYGYTF | TGCAGCGTGGGATCGACAGGAAACAACTATGGCTACACCTTC
TRBD1 | TRBJ1-2 | 15 | few | TRBV4-1 | CASSQGGQGSWGYTF | TGCGCCAGCAGCCAAGGGGGACAGGGGAGTTGGGGCTACACCTTC
TRBD2 | TRBJ2-1 | 17 | few | TRBV6-2/TRBV6-3 | CASSSLGLAGSYNEQFF | TGTGCCAGCAGTTCCTTAGGCCTAGCGGGCTCCTACAATGAGCAGTTCTTC
NA | TRBJ2-1 | 14 | few | TRBV15 | CATSRVGLYNEQFF | TGTGCCACCAGCAGAGTGGGGCTGTACAATGAGCAGTTCTTC
NA | TRBJ1-2 | 12 | few | TRBV29-1 | CSVEPGLYGYTF | TGCAGCGTTGAGCCAGGATTATATGGCTACACCTTC
TRBD2 | TRBJ2-5 | 19 | few | TRBV11-2 | CASSQTLSGGVFAQETQYF | TGTGCCAGCAGCCAAACCCTTAGCGGGGGGGTGTTTGCTCAAGAGACCCAGTACTTC
NA | TRBJ2-7 | 12 | NA | TRBV11-2 | CASSPDGVGQYF | TGTGCCAGCAGTCCAGACGGGGTGGGGCAGTACTTC
NA | TRBJ1-2 | 13 | few | TRBV25-1 | CASSPRTGYGYTF | TGTGCCAGCAGTCCCCGGACGGGCTATGGCTACACCTTC
TRBD1 | TRBJ2-7 | 16 | NA | TRBV11-2 | CASSSTLPTGRYEQYF | TGTGCCAGCAGTTCCACTCTCCCGACAGGGCGCTACGAGCAGTACTTC
NA | TRBJ2-5 | 14 | NA | TRBV3-1 | CASSQDSRTPFQYF | TGTGCCAGCAGCCAAGATTCCCGGACACCATTCCAGTACTTC
TRBD2 | TRBJ2-1 | 14 | few | TRBV24-1 | CATSTGLAGNEQFF | TGTGCCACCAGTACGGGACTAGCGGGGAATGAGCAGTTCTTC
TRBD1 | TRBJ2-1 | 13 | NA | TRBV27 | CASSLSRAGGQFF | TGTGCCAGCAGTTTATCGAGGGCAGGGGGGCAGTTCTTC
NA | TRBJ2-2 | 14 | NA | TRBV28 | CASSLVRPAGELFF | TGTGCCAGCAGTCTCGTACGACCAGCCGGGGAGCTGTTTTTT
NA | TRBJ2-7 | 13 | once | TRBV7-2 | CASSPGPDYEQYF | TGTGCCAGCAGCCCGGGACCGGACTACGAGCAGTACTTC
NA | TRBJ2-2 | 11 | many | TRBV10-3 | CAIATTGELFF | TGTGCCATCGCCACCACCGGGGAGCTGTTTTTT
NA | TRBJ2-2 | 14 | NA | TRBV5-1 | CASNLRGTTGELFF | TGCGCCAGTAACCTCAGGGGAACTACCGGGGAGCTGTTTTTT
TRBD2 | TRBJ2-5 | 16 | NA | TRBV9 | CASSVEGGRVRETQYF | TGTGCCAGCAGCGTAGAGGGCGGGAGGGTAAGAGAGACCCAGTACTTC
TRBD1 | TRBJ2-7 | 15 | few | TRBV29-1 | CSVVRGQGLSYEQYF | TGCAGCGTTGTTCGGGGACAGGGACTATCCTACGAGCAGTACTTC
TRBD2 | TRBJ2-1 | 15 | NA | TRBV28 | CASSFLASGSNEQFF | TGTGCCAGCAGTTTTCTCGCTAGCGGGAGCAATGAGCAGTTCTTC
TRBD2 | TRBJ2-1 | 16 | few | TRBV9 | CASSVGGAGVHNEQFF | TGTGCCAGCAGCGTAGGGGGTGCGGGAGTACACAATGAGCAGTTCTTC
TRBD2 | TRBJ2-5 | 16 | NA | TRBV9 | CASSVGIAGVLETQYF | TGTGCCAGCAGCGTAGGAATAGCGGGGGTGTTGGAGACCCAGTACTTC
TRBD2 | TRBJ2-1 | 14 | NA | TRBV10-2 | CASKVGGEGYEQFF | TGCGCCAGCAAAGTTGGCGGGGAGGGTTATGAGCAGTTCTTC
NA | TRBJ2-5 | 13 | NA | TRBV24-1 | CATSDSGKETQYF | TGTGCCACCAGTGATTCGGGTAAAGAGACCCAGTACTTC
NA | TRBJ2-2 | 16 | few | TRBV7-2 | CASSLGRTVRTGELFF | TGTGCCAGCAGCTTAGGGAGGACAGTGCGAACCGGGGAGCTGTTTTTT